This T cell receptor beta chain was found in a study of blood T cell repertoires in COVID-19. Under the authors' procedure: Scientists estimated how many nucleated cells there were by amplifying reference gene primers. TCRdb's table, derived via immunoSEQ multiplex PCR, lists solely in-frame clones and lacks some. That table is the source of V, J and clone size, and D and trimming were worked out from the DNA. The sample yields about 200,000 clones, roughly 84% seen once. This receptor was taken from a human donor in a cohort sampled during active COVID-19. Sequencing input: peripheral blood.

CDR3 amino acids: CSVELGHSYEQYF. CDR3 DNA: TGCAGCGTTGAATTGGGGCACTCCTACGAGCAGTACTTC. This sequence joins TRBV29-1 and TRBJ2-7; the D gene is possibly TRBD1 (5 bases). The V gene's germline CDR1 is SQVTM and CDR2 ANQGSEA. Trimming took off 2 bases at V and 0 bases at J, with 8 bases between the two ends. The CDR3 sequence is 13 residues long.